This T cell receptor beta chain appears in the sequencing data of a study of cytomegalovirus exposure and HLA in healthy donors. General study points: Investigators reported 164 TCR beta chains as tied to cytomegalovirus.

At collection, donors were nominally healthy, but unrecorded immune exposures were probable. A note on this clone: Its antigen is currently unknown.

The PCR contained 60 Vbeta and 13 Jbeta primers. TCRdb keeps only in-frame clones here, not all; method: immunoSEQ multiplex PCR. The sample lists 130,000 to 150,000 clones, roughly 73% occurring once. The CDR3 covers 13 residues. The ends were cut back, 10 bases at V and 6 bases at J, with 18 bases in the middle. In germline, CDR1 is ENHRY, CDR2 SYGVKD. This chain joins TRBV10-3 and TRBJ1-1, with D maybe TRBD1 (5 bases). The sequence was collected from a human donor in good health. The source material was PBMCs. The DNA of the CDR3 is TGTGCCACCTCGGGGGAGCAGGGACCTGAAGCTTTCTTT. Translating it yields CATSGEQGPEAFF.